The rows below give T cell receptor beta chains drawn from one sample of a study of shared clonotypes between healthy human individuals. Sequenced by immunoSEQ multiplex PCR; TCRdb stores in-frame clones only, minus some. The table lists more than 1,200,000 clones, 97% to 99% of them singletons. Sequencing was done on a sample of naive CD4+ T cells sorted from blood. These receptors were collected from a man aged 25 to 45 in good health. The CDR3 runs from the conserved cysteine through the conserved F or W. The order of the fields is D gene, clone size, V gene, J gene, CDR3 protein. The D gene is left open where the match is weak. The size of a clone is reported for some rows only, either as once, few or many, or as a class for expanded clones.

>-|once|TRBV5-1|TRBJ2-2
CASSPGPGHNTGELFF
>-|-|TRBV27|TRBJ1-2
CASSPDRYGRGGYTF
>-|-|TRBV11-2|TRBJ2-2
CASSLRGTPGTGELFF
>-|once|TRBV10-3|TRBJ2-7
CAISAGGEDEQYF
>-|-|TRBV5-1|TRBJ1-4
CASSLAAGSNEKLFF
>TRBD1|-|TRBV4-1|TRBJ1-3
CASSPQGTFSGNTIYF
>TRBD2|once|TRBV2|TRBJ2-1
CASSPRLALSRLEQFF
>-|-|TRBV5-1|TRBJ1-2
CASCTRDGQDGYTF
>TRBD1|-|TRBV5-4|TRBJ2-7
CASSLEGTGYREQYF
>-|-|TRBV2|TRBJ2-3
CAQPRTETGDTQYF
>-|-|TRBV10-2|TRBJ2-4
CASSVAKLAKNIQYF
>TRBD1|-|TRBV18|TRBJ2-7
CASSVVGQGDEQYF
>-|once|TRBV11-2|TRBJ2-7
CASSLGLLNLASYEQYF
>TRBD1|-|TRBV25-1|TRBJ2-2
CASSDQQGVWTGELFF
>-|-|TRBV7-9|TRBJ2-7
CASSLEVGKQYF
>TRBD2|-|TRBV7-6|TRBJ2-2
CASSLGVPAGYGELFF
>TRBD2|-|TRBV6-6|TRBJ2-2
CASRRMAGDTGELFF
>-|-|TRBV11-2|TRBJ2-2
CASSLVRAGELFF
>TRBD1|-|TRBV29-1|TRBJ2-5
CSGLDRGQETQYF
>-|-|TRBV28|TRBJ1-1
CASSLGVGGNTEAFF
>-|-|TRBV11-2|TRBJ2-2
CASSLVSVGPTNTGELFF
>-|-|TRBV14|TRBJ1-1
CASSQVTGWSTEAFF
>-|-|TRBV5-1|TRBJ2-1
CASSFGLVGANGDNEQFF
>-|once|TRBV5-1|TRBJ1-2
CASCFGVGVLSYTF
>-|-|TRBV5-4|TRBJ2-7
CASSSGTSIYEQYF
>TRBD1|once|TRBV28|TRBJ1-5
CASSGPGTGDGQPQHF
>-|-|TRBV7-7|TRBJ2-1
CASSPGRSPNNEQFF
>-|once|TRBV7-9|TRBJ2-7
CASSNFGPYEQYF
>-|-|TRBV7-3|TRBJ1-1
CASSLKRNTEAFF
>TRBD1|-|TRBV28|TRBJ2-7
CASSSRTGTSSYEQYF
>-|-|TRBV5-4|TRBJ2-1
CASSLHQNNEQFF
>-|-|TRBV7-5|TRBJ2-3
CARSLWCGSGDTQYF
>-|-|TRBV10-1|TRBJ2-7
CASSETAIGQYF
>-|-|TRBV15|TRBJ1-2
CATAMVGGNYGYTF
>-|once|TRBV2|TRBJ1-2
CASSPTVLYGYTF
>-|-|TRBV15|TRBJ1-5
CATSRDKDGNNQPQHF